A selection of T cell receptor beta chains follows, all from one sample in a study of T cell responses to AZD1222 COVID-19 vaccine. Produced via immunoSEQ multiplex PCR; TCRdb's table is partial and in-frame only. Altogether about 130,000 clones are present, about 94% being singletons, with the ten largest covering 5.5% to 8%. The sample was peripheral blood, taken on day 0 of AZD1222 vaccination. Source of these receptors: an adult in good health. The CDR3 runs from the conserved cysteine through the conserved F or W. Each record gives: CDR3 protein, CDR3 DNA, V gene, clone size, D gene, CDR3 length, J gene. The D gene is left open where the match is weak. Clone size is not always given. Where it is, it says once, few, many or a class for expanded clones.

CDR3: CASCRGTASYNEQFF; DNA: TGTGCCAGCTGCCGCGGGACAGCCTCCTACAATGAGCAGTTCTTC; V: TRBV6-5; size: NA; D: NA; length: 15; J: TRBJ2-1
CDR3: CATSRERAGYEQYF; DNA: TGTGCCACCAGCAGAGAACGAGCCGGTTACGAGCAGTACTTC; V: TRBV15; size: once; D: NA; length: 14; J: TRBJ2-7
CDR3: CASSLTGRTEAFF; DNA: TGTGCCAGCAGCCTCACAGGGCGGACTGAAGCTTTCTTT; V: TRBV6-5; size: once; D: NA; length: 13; J: TRBJ1-1
CDR3: CASSSSGSHYEQYF; DNA: TGTGCCAGCAGCTCTAGCGGGAGCCACTACGAGCAGTACTTC; V: TRBV4-2; size: NA; D: TRBD2; length: 14; J: TRBJ2-7
CDR3: CSAPGAAGIKTEAFF; DNA: TGCAGCGCCCCCGGCGCGGCAGGGATAAAGACTGAAGCTTTCTTT; V: TRBV29-1; size: NA; D: NA; length: 15; J: TRBJ1-1
CDR3: CASSHRRGRVTEAFF; DNA: TGTGCCAGCAGTCATCGGCGGGGCCGGGTCACTGAAGCTTTCTTT; V: TRBV6-5; size: once; D: NA; length: 15; J: TRBJ1-1
CDR3: CASTRGGLADTGELFF; DNA: TGTGCCAGCACCCGGGGGGGACTAGCGGACACCGGGGAGCTGTTTTTT; V: TRBV2; size: NA; D: TRBD2; length: 16; J: TRBJ2-2
CDR3: CATQTGGSGNTIYF; DNA: TGTGCCACCCAGACCGGCGGCTCTGGAAACACCATATATTTT; V: TRBV7-9; size: NA; D: NA; length: 14; J: TRBJ1-3
CDR3: CSASPPRAGGQPQHF; DNA: TGCAGTGCTAGTCCCCCTCGGGCGGGGGGACAGCCCCAGCATTTT; V: TRBV20-1; size: NA; D: NA; length: 15; J: TRBJ1-5
CDR3: CASSPPGTENEKLFF; DNA: TGTGCCAGCTCACCACCCGGGACAGAGAATGAAAAACTGTTTTTT; V: TRBV18; size: NA; D: TRBD1; length: 15; J: TRBJ1-4